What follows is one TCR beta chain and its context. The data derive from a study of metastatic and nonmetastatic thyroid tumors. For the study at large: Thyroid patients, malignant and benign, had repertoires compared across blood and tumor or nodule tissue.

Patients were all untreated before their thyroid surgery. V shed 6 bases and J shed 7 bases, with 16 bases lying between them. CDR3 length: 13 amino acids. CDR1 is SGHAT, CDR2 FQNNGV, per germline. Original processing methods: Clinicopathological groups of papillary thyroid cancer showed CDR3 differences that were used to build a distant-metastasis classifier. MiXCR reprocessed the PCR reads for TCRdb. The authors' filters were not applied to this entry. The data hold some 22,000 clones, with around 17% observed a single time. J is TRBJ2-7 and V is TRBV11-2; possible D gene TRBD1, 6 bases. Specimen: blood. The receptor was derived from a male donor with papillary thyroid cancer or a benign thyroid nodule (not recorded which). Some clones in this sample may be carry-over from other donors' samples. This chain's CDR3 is CASSQGGSWEQYF. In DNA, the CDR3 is TGTGCCAGCAGTCAAGGGGGTTCGTGGGAGCAGTACTTC.